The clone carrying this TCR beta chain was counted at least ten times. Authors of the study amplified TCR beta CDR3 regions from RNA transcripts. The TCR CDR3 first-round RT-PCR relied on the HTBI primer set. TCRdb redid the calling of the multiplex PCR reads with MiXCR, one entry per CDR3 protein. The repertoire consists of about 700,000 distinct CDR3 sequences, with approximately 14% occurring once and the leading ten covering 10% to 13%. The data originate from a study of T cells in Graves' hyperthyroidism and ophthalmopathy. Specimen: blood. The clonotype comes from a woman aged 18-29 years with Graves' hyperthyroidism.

The CDR3 protein is CASSLAPDRAGANVLTF. For the CDR3, the DNA is TGTGCCAGCAGTTTAGCGCCGGACAGGGCCGGGGCCAACGTCCTGACTTTC. The J gene is TRBJ2-6, the V gene TRBV12-3 or TRBV12-4; 8 nucleotides align to TRBD1. The CDR3 contains 17 residues. V gave up 0 bases and J gave up 4 bases; unmatched junction bases: 5.